This T cell receptor beta chain came from a study of identical twins. Study-level results: Within cord blood, abundant beta clonotypes carried fewer insertions, but memory repertoires showed no such trend. The analysis was cross-sectional rather than longitudinal within donors. Out-of-frame alpha sequences shared between twins exhibited an excess of low generation probability.

The trim removed 2 bases at V and 5 bases at J, leaving 7 bases unmatched. The CDR3 is 15 amino acids. Germline loops: CDR1 MGHRA, CDR2 YSYEKL. One entry per CDR3 protein results from TCRdb running MiXCR on the 5' RACE reads. This table has 700,000 or so distinct CDR3 sequences, approximately 9% appearing once. A remark on this clonotype: Its specificity is not known.

The sample also formed part of further work on yellow fever vaccine responses in identical twins. This second report adds: Reportedly, twins' vaccine T cell responses looked partly convergent and partly personalized.

The sequencing input was PBMCs. This clonotype was sampled from a young woman in good health. The V and J genes are TRBV4-1 and TRBJ2-5, with 8 bases identical to TRBD1. In nucleotides, the CDR3 is TGCGCCAGCAGCCAAACGACAGGGGCTGGCGAGACCCAGTACTTC. This encodes CASSQTTGAGETQYF.